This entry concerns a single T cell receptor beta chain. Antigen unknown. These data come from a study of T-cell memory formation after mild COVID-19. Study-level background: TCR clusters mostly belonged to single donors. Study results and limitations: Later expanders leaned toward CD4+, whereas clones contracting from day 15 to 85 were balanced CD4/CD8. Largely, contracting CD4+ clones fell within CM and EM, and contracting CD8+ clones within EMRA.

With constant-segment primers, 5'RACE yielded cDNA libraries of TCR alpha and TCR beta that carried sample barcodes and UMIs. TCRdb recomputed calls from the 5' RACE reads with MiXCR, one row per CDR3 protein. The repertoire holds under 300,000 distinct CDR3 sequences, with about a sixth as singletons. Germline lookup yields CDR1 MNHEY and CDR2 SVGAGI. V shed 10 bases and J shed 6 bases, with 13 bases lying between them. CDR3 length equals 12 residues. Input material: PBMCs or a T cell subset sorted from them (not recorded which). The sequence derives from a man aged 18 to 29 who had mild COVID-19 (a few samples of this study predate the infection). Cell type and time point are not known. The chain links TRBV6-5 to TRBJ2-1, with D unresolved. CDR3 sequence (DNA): TGTGCCACCCAGCCGCCCCTCAATGAGCAGTTCTTC. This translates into CATQPPLNEQFF.